The rows below give T cell receptor beta chains drawn from one sample of a study of response to subunit inactivated influenza vaccine. Using its own MiXCR run on the RT-PCR reads, TCRdb lists one record per CDR3 protein. This table holds more than 700,000 distinct CDR3 sequences, approximately 22% found once. The sample was PBMCs from blood, taken roughly 5 days after vaccination. Receptors originate from a man aged 45-65 years who received an inactivated influenza vaccine. The CDR3 runs from the conserved cysteine through the conserved F or W. The D gene is left open where the match is weak. Clone size is not always given. Where it is, it says once, few, many or a class for expanded clones.

>.|.|TRBV30|TRBJ1-1
TGTGCCTGGAGTGTGGGACAGAACACTGAAGCTTTCTTT
CAWSVGQNTEAFF
>.|.|TRBV6-1|TRBJ2-7
TGTGCCAGCAGTCCCCGGTCCCTTCTCCGAGAGCAGTACTTC
CASSPRSLLREQYF
>.|.|TRBV7-8|TRBJ2-2
TGTGCCAGCAGCTTAGGCGGAGTAAGGGGCCGGTCCGGGGAGCTGTTTTTT
CASSLGGVRGRSGELFF
>.|.|TRBV27|TRBJ2-1
TGTGCCAGCAGTTTATTGTCGGAAAGCTCCTACAATGAGCAGTTCTTC
CASSLLSESSYNEQFF
>.|.|TRBV7-3|TRBJ2-1
TGTGCCAGCAGCTTAAGTTGGGGGTCCTACAATGAGCAGTTCTTC
CASSLSWGSYNEQFF
>few|TRBD1|TRBV18|TRBJ2-1
TGTGCCAGCTCACCTAGGACAGGGAGGCATGAGCAGTTCTTC
CASSPRTGRHEQFF
>.|TRBD1|TRBV7-6|TRBJ2-7
TGTGCCAGCAGCTTAGCGGCCACAGGGGGCGAGCAGTACTTC
CASSLAATGGEQYF
>.|.|TRBV20-1|TRBJ2-1
TGCAGTGCTAGAGATGTGTATGAGCAGTTCTTC
CSARDVYEQFF
>many|.|TRBV10-1|TRBJ2-7
TGCGCCAGCAGGAGGAGGGGGACACGATCCTACGAGCAGTACTTC
CASRRRGTRSYEQYF
>.|TRBD2|TRBV20-1|TRBJ2-7
TGCAGTGCTAGGAGACTAGCGGGAGAGACCTACGAGCAGTACTTC
CSARRLAGETYEQYF
>few|.|TRBV18|TRBJ1-6
TGTGCCAGCTCGGCGATTCGGGATTCACCCCTCCACTTT
CASSAIRDSPLHF
>.|.|TRBV28|TRBJ2-4
TGTGCCAGCAGTCCCTCGAGGGCTAACATTCAGTACTTC
CASSPSRANIQYF
>.|.|TRBV7-9|TRBJ1-4
TGTGCCAGCAGCTTAACAGGGCCCATGGAAAAACTGTTTTTT
CASSLTGPMEKLFF
>.|TRBD2|TRBV7-2|TRBJ2-5
TGTGCCAGCAGCTTAGTCACTAGCCGGGAGGGCCAAGAGACCCAGTACTTC
CASSLVTSREGQETQYF
>.|TRBD1|TRBV9|TRBJ1-5
TGTGCCAGCAGCGCGGGACAGGGGGGAAGCAATCAGCCCCAGCATTTT
CASSAGQGGSNQPQHF
>few|.|TRBV21-1|TRBJ1-6
TGTGCCAGCAGCAAAACAGGGGGGTATTCACCCCTCCACTTT
CASSKTGGYSPLHF
>once|TRBD1|TRBV19|TRBJ1-5
TGTGCCAGTAGCGATACAGGGGGTCAGCCCCAGCATTTT
CASSDTGGQPQHF
>few|TRBD1|TRBV6-1|TRBJ1-6
TGTGCCAGCAAATCCCCGGGACAGGGCTCTCTGTCCCTCCACTTT
CASKSPGQGSLSLHF
>few|.|TRBV29-1|TRBJ1-1
TGCAGCACCCCCCGAAATACTTCTTATCGGGCTGAAGCTTTCTTT
CSTPRNTSYRAEAFF
>few|TRBD2|TRBV5-1|TRBJ2-3
TGCGCCAGCAGCCAAACTAGCGGGGGATCGACAGATACGCAGTATTTT
CASSQTSGGSTDTQYF
>.|.|TRBV12-3/TRBV12-4|TRBJ2-5
TGTGCCAGCAGTCAGTACCAAGAGACCCAGTACTTC
CASSQYQETQYF
>.|.|TRBV6-2/TRBV6-3|TRBJ1-1
TGTGCCAGCAGAATTAACACTGAAGCTTTCTTT
CASRINTEAFF
>few|.|TRBV12-3/TRBV12-4|TRBJ2-1
TGTGCCAGCAGTTTCCGGGGGGCAATAAATGAGCAGTTCTTC
CASSFRGAINEQFF
>.|.|TRBV4-3|TRBJ1-1
TGCGCCAGCAGCCAAGTCGACACAAACACTGAAGCTTTCTTT
CASSQVDTNTEAFF
>.|TRBD2|TRBV5-1|TRBJ2-1
TGCGCCAGCAGCTTGGGGGTAGCGGGGGTTATCTACAATGAGCAGTTCTTC
CASSLGVAGVIYNEQFF
>.|TRBD2|TRBV15|TRBJ2-7
TGTGCCACCAGCAGAGAGGGTAGCGGGAGCTACGAGCAGTACTTC
CATSREGSGSYEQYF
>few|.|TRBV25-1|TRBJ2-3
TGTGCCAGCCGAGGGACTTACACTACTACAGATACGCAGTATTTT
CASRGTYTTTDTQYF
>few|.|TRBV15|TRBJ2-7
TGTGCCACCAGCAAGGACCTGGGGGCCTACGAGCAGTACTTC
CATSKDLGAYEQYF
>many|TRBD2|TRBV7-9|TRBJ2-4
TGTGCCAGCAGCCAATCGGGGGGGGCCAAAAACATTCAGTACTTC
CASSQSGGAKNIQYF
>.|.|TRBV12-3/TRBV12-4|TRBJ1-5
TGTGCCAGCAGTTTAACAGATATTCGCAATCAGCCCCAGCATTTT
CASSLTDIRNQPQHF
>few|.|TRBV28|TRBJ1-5
TGTGCCATTCAAGGCGGGAACAATCAGCCCCAGCATTTT
CAIQGGNNQPQHF
>few|TRBD1|TRBV20-1|TRBJ1-5
TGCAGTGCTAGCCCGGGACAGGGCTATAGCAATCAGCCCCAGCATTTT
CSASPGQGYSNQPQHF
>few|.|TRBV6-2/TRBV6-3|TRBJ2-7
TGTGCCACCCGGAGGAGAGGGCGGGAGCAGTACTTC
CATRRRGREQYF
>few|.|TRBV4-2|TRBJ1-1
TGTGCCAGCAGCCAGATGGACAGATTGAACACTGAAGCTTTCTTT
CASSQMDRLNTEAFF